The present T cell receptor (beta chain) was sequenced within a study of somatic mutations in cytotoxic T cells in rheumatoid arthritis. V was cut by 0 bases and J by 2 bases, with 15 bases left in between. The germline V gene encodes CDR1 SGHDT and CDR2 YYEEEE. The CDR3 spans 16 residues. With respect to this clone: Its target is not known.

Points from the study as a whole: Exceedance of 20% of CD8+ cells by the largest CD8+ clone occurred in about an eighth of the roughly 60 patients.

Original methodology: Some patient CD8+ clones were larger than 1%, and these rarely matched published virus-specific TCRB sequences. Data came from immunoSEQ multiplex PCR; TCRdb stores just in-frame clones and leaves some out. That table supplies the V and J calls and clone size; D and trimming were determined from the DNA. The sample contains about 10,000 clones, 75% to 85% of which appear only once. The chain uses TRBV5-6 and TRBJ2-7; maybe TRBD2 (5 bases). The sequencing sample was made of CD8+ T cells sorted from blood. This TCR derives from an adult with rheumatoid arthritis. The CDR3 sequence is CASSLDVGLGAYEQYF. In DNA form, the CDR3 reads TGTGCCAGCAGCTTGGATGTAGGACTGGGAGCCTACGAGCAGTACTTC.